The clone carrying this T cell receptor (beta chain) was counted between two and nine times. As yet, its antigen is unknown. The sample is drawn from a study of T cells in Graves' hyperthyroidism and ophthalmopathy. Broader study findings: Ophthalmopathy onset followed model prediction by a median around 6.9 months. Most thyroid clonotypes expanded above 0.001 were also detected in blood.

In the ophthalmopathy cohort, Clinical Activity Score was at least 3, NOSPECS grade at least 4, and duration under 3 months. The germline gives CDR1 DFQATT, CDR2 SNEGSKA (reference sequence). This CDR3 contains 15 residues. V lost 6 bases, J lost 3 bases, and 21 bases lay in between. Template material for amplifying TCR beta CDR3 regions consisted of RNA transcripts. During a first-round RT-PCR of the TCR CDR3, the HTBI primer set was used. TCRdb used MiXCR to reprocess the multiplex PCR reads, holding one entry per CDR3 protein. The sample yields 450,000 to 600,000 distinct CDR3 sequences, about 20% seen once.

The sequencing input was blood. The V and J genes are TRBV20-1 and TRBJ2-7, with D tentatively TRBD1 or TRBD2 (5 bases each). This TCR derives from a man in his forties with Graves' ophthalmopathy. CDR3 loop: CSASDSGRVLYEQYF. The CDR3 region has the DNA TGCAGTGCGTCCGACAGCGGCCGCGTTCTCTACGAGCAGTACTTC.